This TCR beta chain derives from a study of identical twins. Via MiXCR, TCRdb re-called the 5' RACE reads, giving one row per CDR3 protein. The data show a few hundred thousand distinct CDR3 sequences, about 8.9% seen once. This clonotype was counted between two and nine times. Antigen unknown. Points from the study as a whole: Low generation probability was overrepresented in out-of-frame alpha sequences shared by twins.

The CDR3 extends over 12 amino acids. V lost 3 bases, J lost 4 bases, and 6 bases lay in between. Germline CDR1 reads LNHNV; CDR2 reads YYDKDF (reference sequence). Another study also made use of these data, one on yellow fever vaccine responses in identical twins.

The sequencing input was memory (CD45RO+) T cells sorted from blood. The chain employs TRBV15 and TRBJ1-2, with unresolved D. This clonotype was obtained from a woman aged 18-29 years in good health. CDR3 loop: CATSRDFYGYTF. The CDR3 DNA reads TGTGCCACCAGCAGGGATTTCTATGGCTACACCTTC.